Below, 25 T cell receptor beta chains from the same sample are listed, as sequenced in a study of shared clonotypes between healthy human individuals. Method: immunoSEQ multiplex PCR; TCRdb's copy keeps in-frame clones and lacks some. The sample holds roughly 1 million clones; 78% are singletons and the top ten take about 0.52%. The material sequenced was memory CD4+ T cells from PBMCs. Subset noted: CD45RA-negative fraction. These receptors were collected from a man between 18 and 35 years old in good health. Some clones in this sample may be carry-over from other donors' samples.

The J gene is TRBJ1-2, the V gene TRBV28; no firm D call. Per germline, CDR1 MDHEN and CDR2 SYDVKM. Trimming left V 5 bases short and J 3 bases short, with 10 bases between. This CDR3 region has 13 residues. The CDR3 protein is CASSVTDHYGYTF. CDR3 in DNA: TGTGCCAGCAGTGTGACGGACCACTATGGCTACACCTTC.

The gene calls are TRBV4-2 and TRBJ2-3; D is perhaps TRBD1 (7 bases). CDR3 length: 16 amino acids. V lost 0 bases and J 7 bases, leaving 17 bases between the germline ends. Germline CDR1 is LGHNA and CDR2 is YNFKEQ. The CDR3 DNA sequence: TGTGCCAGCAGCCAAGAACCAGGGGGGATTATGAATACGCAGTATTTT. Amino acids: CASSQEPGGIMNTQYF.

Remarks on this clone: Other DNA sequences within the sample encode an identical CDR3. The chain couples TRBV5-1 to TRBJ2-7; D not certain. The V gene lost 0 bases and the J gene lost 4 bases, with 8 bases spanning the gap. The CDR3 extends over 13 amino acids. Germline V lookup: CDR1 SGHRS, CDR2 YFSETQ. CDR3 DNA sequence: TGCGCCAGCAGCTTGGGGCCGGCGTACGAGCAGTACTTC. Translation: CASSLGPAYEQYF. Filled out from reference TRBV5-1 and TRBJ2-7, the complete variable domain reads KAGVTQTPRYLIKTRGQQVTLSCSPISGHRSVSWYQQTPGQGLQFLFEYFSETQRNKGNFPGRFSGRQFSNSRSEMNVSTLELGDSALYLCASSLGPAYEQYFGPGTRLTVT.

The chain recombines TRBV4-1 with TRBJ1-1; the D gene is possibly TRBD1 (6 bases). The germline gives CDR1 MGHRA, CDR2 YSYEKL. Trimming left V 1 base short and J 9 bases short, with 21 bases between. The CDR3 consists of 16 residues. The CDR3 region is CASSQAVTSGDTKAFF. The CDR3 coding sequence is TGCGCCAGCAGCCAAGCGGTTACTTCAGGGGATACGAAAGCTTTCTTT.

This clone was observed once. CDR3 sequence: CASSQMYNEQFF. CDR3 DNA sequence: TGTGCCAGCTCACAAATGTACAATGAGCAGTTCTTC. The chain combines TRBV18 with TRBJ2-1, with no clear D. V was trimmed by 4 bases and J by 4 bases, leaving 5 bases between them. This CDR3 has 12 residues. The germline V gene has CDR1 KGHSH and CDR2 LQKENI. Full variable domain (outside the CDR3, taken from reference TRBV18 and TRBJ2-1): NAGVMQNPRHLVRRRGQEARLRCSPMKGHSHVYWYRQLPEEGLKFMVYLQKENIIDESGMPKERFSAEFPKEGPSILRIQQVVRGDSAAYFCASSQMYNEQFFGPGTRLTVL.

A single count supports this clone. CDR3 amino acids: CASSLKSGDEQFF. DNA of the CDR3: TGTGCCAGCAGCTTGAAATCGGGGGATGAGCAGTTCTTC. The gene calls are TRBV5-6 and TRBJ2-1; D is perhaps TRBD2 (6 bases). The V end was cut by 1 base, the J end by 8 bases, with 10 bases between. From germline, CDR1 is SGHDT and CDR2 YYEEEE. The CDR3 contains 13 residues.

V gene TRBV27 combines with J gene TRBJ2-3; D ambiguous. There are 15 residues in the CDR3. Germline CDR1 reads MNHEY; CDR2 reads SMNVEV (reference sequence). The V end was cut by 2 bases, the J end by 4 bases, with 13 bases between. CDR3 loop: CASSLNGYGADTQYF. CDR3 sequence (DNA): TGTGCCAGCAGTTTAAACGGGTATGGGGCAGATACGCAGTATTTT.

The CDR3 protein is CASSFRLTGGDNEQFF. DNA for the CDR3: TGTGCCAGCAGTTTTCGCTTGACAGGGGGTGACAATGAGCAGTTCTTC. V usage is TRBV27 and J usage is TRBJ2-1; the match to TRBD1 covers 9 bases. V was clipped by 3 bases and J by 5 bases; unmatched bases: 8. This CDR3 contains 16 residues. Germline-derived CDR1 and CDR2 are MNHEY and SMNVEV (reference sequence).

The CDR3: CASSPLAGGAADTQYF. The CDR3 nucleotides read TGTGCCAGCAGCCCCCTAGCGGGAGGGGCGGCAGATACGCAGTATTTT. The chain employs TRBV9 and TRBJ2-3; 12 nucleotides match TRBD2. This CDR3 comprises 16 residues. Losses at the gene ends were 4 bases for V and 4 bases for J; bases not matched to a gene: 7. Per germline, CDR1 SGDLS and CDR2 YYNGEE.

V gene TRBV7-9 combines with J gene TRBJ2-5; 7 nucleotides match TRBD2. This CDR3 contains 15 residues. After removal of 1 base from V and 4 bases from J, the junction contained 6 bases not matched to a gene. CDR1 SEHNR and CDR2 FQNEAQ come from the germline V gene (reference sequence). CDR3 DNA sequence: TGTGCCAGCAGCTTAGATCCGGGGAGGGGAGAGACCCAGTACTTC. Translating gives CASSLDPGRGETQYF.

A note on this clone: Other DNA sequences in the sample encode the same CDR3. The rearrangement joins TRBV5-6 to TRBJ2-4, with a weak D call TRBD1 (6 bases). There are 14 residues in the CDR3. CDR1 is SGHDT and CDR2 is YYEEEE in the germline V gene. The V and J ends lost 2 bases and 0 bases respectively, with 6 bases between them. The CDR3 is CASSLQGAKNIQYF. CDR3 bases: TGTGCCAGCAGCTTACAGGGAGCCAAAAACATTCAGTACTTC.

In its sample, this clone was seen a few times. The chain recombines TRBV5-1 with TRBJ1-3; TRBD1 is a possible D gene (6 bases). CDR1 SGHRS and CDR2 YFSETQ come from the germline V gene. V dropped 4 bases and J dropped 7 bases, with 21 bases sitting between them. The CDR3 is 16 amino acids. CDR3 sequence reads: CASSPGGQNLANTIYF. The DNA for the CDR3 is TGCGCCAGCAGCCCGGGAGGACAGAACCTCGCGAACACCATATATTTT. Full variable domain (missing parts from reference TRBV5-1 and TRBJ1-3): KAGVTQTPRYLIKTRGQQVTLSCSPISGHRSVSWYQQTPGQGLQFLFEYFSETQRNKGNFPGRFSGRQFSNSRSEMNVSTLELGDSALYLCASSPGGQNLANTIYFGEGSWLTVV.

CDR3 sequence: CASSPAAGRETQYF. The CDR3 nucleotides read TGCGCCAGCAGCCCAGCAGCAGGGCGTGAGACCCAGTACTTC. This sequence joins TRBV4-1 and TRBJ2-5, with D perhaps matching TRBD1 (5 bases). This CDR3 has 14 amino acids. CDR1 and CDR2 from the germline V gene are MGHRA and YSYEKL. V was cut by 4 bases and J by 5 bases, with 14 bases left in between.

V and J are TRBV28 and TRBJ1-3; D may be TRBD1 (5 bases). Trimming stripped 2 bases from V and 7 bases from J, with 12 bases between. The length of the CDR3 is 14 residues. CDR1 and CDR2 (germline): MDHEN, SYDVKM. In DNA, the CDR3 is TGTGCCAGCAGTTTACCAGGGTCCGTGAACACCATATATTTT. This encodes CASSLPGSVNTIYF.

Points on this clone: The same CDR3 arises from other DNA sequences in this sample as well. J is TRBJ2-7 and V is TRBV4-2; D gene uncertain. The ends were cut back, 0 bases at V and 3 bases at J, with 9 bases in the middle. The CDR3 has 14 amino acids. CDR1 is LGHNA and CDR2 is YNFKEQ in the germline V gene. The CDR3, as DNA: TGTGCCAGCAGCCAAGAACGAAACAGCTACGAGCAGTACTTC. The encoded protein is CASSQERNSYEQYF.

The J gene is TRBJ1-1, the V gene TRBV12-1; the table's TRBD1 call for D was not verified on the DNA. TRBV12-1 is a recognized pseudogene. This CDR3 region has 13 residues. The CDR3 protein is CASSFRQNTEAFF. The CDR3 DNA sequence: TGTGCCAGCAGCTTCCGACAGAACACTGAAGCTTTCTTT.

The chain has TRBV15 and TRBJ1-5; D ambiguous. Germline V gene sequence: CDR1 LNHNV, CDR2 YYDKDF (reference sequence). V dropped 3 bases and J dropped 11 bases, with 11 bases sitting between them. The CDR3 has 12 residues. CDR3 bases: TGTGCCACCAGCAGTGACTCGGGGACCCAGCATTTT. This gives the protein CATSSDSGTQHF.

The chain carries TRBV5-4 and TRBJ2-3; 11 positions agree with TRBD2. The CDR3 has 16 residues. V lost 4 bases to trimming and J lost 3 bases; unmatched junction nucleotides: 7. Germline V gene sequence: CDR1 SGHNT, CDR2 YYREEE (reference sequence). The CDR3 nucleotides are TGTGCCAGCAGCCTGACTAGCGGGATGCGTACAGATACGCAGTATTTT. Translating gives CASSLTSGMRTDTQYF. Looking up the rest from reference TRBV5-4 and TRBJ2-3 gives the full variable domain: ETGVTQSPTHLIKTRGQQVTLRCSSQSGHNTVSWYQQALGQGPQFIFQYYREEENGRGNFPPRFSGLQFPNYSSELNVNALELDDSALYLCASSLTSGMRTDTQYFGPGTRLTVL.

This clone came up a few times. The chain links TRBV5-6 to TRBJ2-7, with D possibly being TRBD2 (6 bases). This CDR3 is 16 amino acids long. Deletions cut 4 bases from V and 0 bases from J, with 17 bases between. CDR1 is SGHDT, CDR2 YYEEEE, per germline. This chain's CDR3 is CASSARRDLSSYEQYF. The CDR3 DNA follows: TGTGCCAGCAGCGCCCGCCGGGACTTAAGCTCCTACGAGCAGTACTTC.

This clone was recorded only once. The same CDR3 can be traced to other DNA sequences in this sample. V is TRBV30 and J is TRBJ1-6; D not certain. The CDR3 extends over 13 amino acids. V gave up 0 bases and J gave up 8 bases, with 8 bases separating them. Germline loops: CDR1 GTSNPN, CDR2 SVGIG (reference sequence). The CDR3 DNA follows: TGTGCCTGGAGTGTCTCGGAAGATTCACCCCTCCACTTT. This sequence encodes CAWSVSEDSPLHF.

This clone was picked up one time. The same CDR3 can be traced to other DNA sequences in this sample. The rearrangement links TRBV27 to TRBJ2-7, with D hard to call. Germline V lookup: CDR1 MNHEY, CDR2 SMNVEV (reference sequence). Trimming took 5 bases from V and 1 from J, leaving 12 bases between them. This CDR3 is built from 14 residues. CDR3 region: CASSLNRASYEQYF. DNA of the CDR3: TGTGCCAGCAGTCTAAACCGGGCTTCCTACGAGCAGTACTTC.

The rearrangement joins TRBV4-1 to TRBJ2-7; TRBD2 matches at 12 bases. After removal of 7 bases from V and 7 bases from J, the junction contained 8 bases not matched to a gene. The CDR3 contains 14 residues. Looked up from germline, CDR1 is MGHRA and CDR2 is YSYEKL. The DNA of the CDR3 is TGCGCCAGCACGCTAGCGGGAGGGCTGGGGGAGCAGTACTTC. It encodes CASTLAGGLGEQYF.

This clone was picked up one time. The genes are TRBV28 and TRBJ2-7, with D possibly TRBD2 on 5 matching bases. The CDR3 spans 15 residues. The V gene lost 2 bases and the J gene lost 0 bases, with 11 bases spanning the gap. The germline gives CDR1 MDHEN, CDR2 SYDVKM. The CDR3 coding sequence is TGTGCCAGCAGTTTAAAACGGGGAAGCTCCTACGAGCAGTACTTC. It specifies CASSLKRGSSYEQYF.

J is TRBJ2-5 and V is TRBV10-3, with 13 bases aligning to TRBD2. Trimming at V came to 10 bases and at J to 5 bases, leaving 7 bases not matched to a gene. Germline-derived CDR1 and CDR2 are ENHRY and SYGVKD. CDR3 length: 14 residues. Written as DNA, the CDR3 is TGTGCCACCTCGACTAGCGGGAGGATGGAGACCCAGTACTTC. Its translation is CATSTSGRMETQYF.

The V and J genes are TRBV7-9 and TRBJ2-2, with TRBD2 matching 8 bases. The CDR3 runs to 15 residues. Trimming removed 5 bases from V and 1 base from J; junction bases left unmatched: 3. Germline CDR1 is SEHNR and CDR2 is FQNEAQ (reference sequence). In DNA, the CDR3 is TGTGCCAGCAGCAGGAGCGGGGGGAACACCGGGGAGCTGTTTTTT. It specifies CASSRSGGNTGELFF.